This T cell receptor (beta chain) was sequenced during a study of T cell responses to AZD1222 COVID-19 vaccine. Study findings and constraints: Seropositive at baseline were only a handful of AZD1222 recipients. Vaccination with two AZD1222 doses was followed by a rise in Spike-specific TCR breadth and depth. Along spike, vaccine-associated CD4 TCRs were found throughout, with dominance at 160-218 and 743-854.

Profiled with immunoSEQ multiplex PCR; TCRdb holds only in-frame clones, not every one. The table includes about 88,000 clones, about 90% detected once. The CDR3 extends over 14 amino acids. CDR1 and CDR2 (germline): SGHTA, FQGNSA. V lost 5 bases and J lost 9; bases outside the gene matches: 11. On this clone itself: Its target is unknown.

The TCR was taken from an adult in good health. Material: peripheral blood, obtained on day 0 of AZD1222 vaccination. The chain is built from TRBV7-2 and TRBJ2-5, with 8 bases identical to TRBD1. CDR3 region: CASSQGQVDWPQYF. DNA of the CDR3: TGTGCCAGCAGCCAGGGACAGGTGGATTGGCCCCAGTACTTC.